A single T cell receptor (beta chain) is shown here with its context. This sample stems from a study of blood T cell repertoires in COVID-19. At the level of the study: T cells, B-cell-depleted T cells, or PBMCs supplied cDNA or gDNA.

Trimming at V came to 5 bases and at J to 0 bases, leaving 6 bases not matched to a gene. Per the germline V gene, CDR1 is SNHLY and CDR2 is FYNNEI. This CDR3 spans 16 amino acids. Only in-frame clones appear in the TCRdb table, and some are missing; sequencing was by immunoSEQ multiplex PCR. The sample lists roughly 250,000 clones, 75% to 90% occurring once. Material for sequencing was peripheral blood. The rearrangement joins TRBV2 to TRBJ1-1; 10 nucleotides align to TRBD1. This clonotype was sampled from a woman aged 55-69 years with active or convalescent COVID-19. The CDR3 loop reads CASSPGTGVMNTEAFF. The CDR3 nucleotides read TGTGCCAGCAGTCCCGGGACAGGGGTGATGAACACTGAAGCTTTCTTT.